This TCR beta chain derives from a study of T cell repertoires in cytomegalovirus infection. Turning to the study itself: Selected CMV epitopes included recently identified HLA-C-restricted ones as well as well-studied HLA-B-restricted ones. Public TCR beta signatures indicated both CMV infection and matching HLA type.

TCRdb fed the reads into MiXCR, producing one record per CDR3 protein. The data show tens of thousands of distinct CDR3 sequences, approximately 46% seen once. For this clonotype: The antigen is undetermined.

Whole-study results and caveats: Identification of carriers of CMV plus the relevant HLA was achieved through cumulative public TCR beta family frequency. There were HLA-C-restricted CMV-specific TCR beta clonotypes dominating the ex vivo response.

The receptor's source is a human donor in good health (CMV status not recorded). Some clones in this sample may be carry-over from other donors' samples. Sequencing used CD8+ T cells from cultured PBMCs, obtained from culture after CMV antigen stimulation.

The CDR3 DNA follows: TGTGCCAGCAGCCTCTGGGAGGGGGCGCAGACCGGGGAGCTGTTTTTT. It codes for CASSLWEGAQTGELFF. The rearrangement links TRBV11-2 to TRBJ2-2; the D call may be TRBD1 or TRBD2 (7 bases each). The CDR3 has 16 residues. Germline-derived CDR1 and CDR2 are SGHAT and FQNNGV. Trimming took 5 bases from V and 5 from J, leaving 18 bases between them.